The clone carrying this TCR beta chain was seen a few times. The data originate from a study of metastatic and nonmetastatic thyroid tumors. The wider study: Repertoires from malignant and benign thyroid patients were compared across blood and tumor or nodule tissue.

In the source study's methods: Clinicopathological groups of papillary thyroid cancer showed CDR3 differences that were used to build a distant-metastasis classifier. TCRdb reanalyzed the PCR reads with MiXCR. The V and J calls reflect TCRdb's pipeline rather than the authors' work. The table records about 15,000 clones, approximately 23% of them present only once. Trimming shortened V by 6 bases and J by 5 bases, and 8 bases separated the two germline ends. Germline V CDR1 and CDR2: MNHNS, SASEGT. The CDR3 length is 12 residues. Each patient came to thyroid surgery without any prior treatment (of any kind).

The sequenced sample consisted of tumor tissue. This sequence joins TRBV6-1 and TRBJ1-3; no definite D call. The origin of this receptor is a female donor with papillary thyroid cancer or a benign thyroid nodule (not recorded which). Some clones in this sample may be carry-over from other donors' samples. The CDR3 loop is CASSPGRNTIYF. The CDR3 bases are TGTGCCAGCAGCCCCGGGCGAAACACCATATATTTT.